This paragraph reports one T cell receptor beta chain. Antigen: not known. Six replicates per PBMC sample, mostly from 450 to 600 ng of genomic DNA. Measured with immunoSEQ multiplex PCR; TCRdb has only the in-frame clones, and not every one. This table holds 5,500 to 8,000 clones, about three quarters found once. The sample originates from a study of neoadjuvant anti-PD-1 for oral cavity cancer. At the level of the study: Before surgery, most patients got three to four biweekly 3 mg/kg nivolumab doses. Study-level points and caveats: With three patients per group, TCR findings need larger cohorts.

The V and J ends lost 2 bases and 1 base respectively, with 12 bases between them. The CDR3 is 15 residues long. Germline CDR1 reads SGHKS; CDR2 reads YYEKEE (reference sequence). The chain joins TRBV5-5 to TRBJ1-1; tentatively, D is TRBD1 (6 bases). The receptor's source is a person aged 40 to 85 with oral cavity squamous cell carcinoma. The source was PBMCs, collected before nivolumab (anti-PD-1) treatment. CDR3 DNA sequence: TGTGCCAGCAGCTTCTACCGGGACAAGAACACTGAAGCTTTCTTT. Its translation is CASSFYRDKNTEAFF.